The clone carrying this TCR beta chain was counted a single time. Its antigen is currently unknown. Germline V gives CDR1 SGHRS, CDR2 YFSETQ. V was pared by 2 bases and J by 5 bases, with 8 bases between. The CDR3 spans 12 residues. The PCR ran on 60 Vbeta and 13 Jbeta primers. Profiling relied on immunoSEQ multiplex PCR, and the TCRdb table lists in-frame clones only, not all of them. Of under 200,000 clones listed, around 76% were seen once; the top ten hold under 2.5%. This sample is drawn from a study of cytomegalovirus exposure and HLA in healthy donors. Study-wide findings and caveats: Immune exposure was documented only through CMV serostatus. The authors judged a highly shared variant cluster likely a sequencing artifact. Analysis was carried out at a later point, and it linked a missense DCLRE1C variant to TCR beta V- and J-gene trimming.

Sequenced sample: PBMCs. This TCR derives from a woman aged 30 to 39 in good health and CMV-seropositive. This sequence joins TRBV5-1 and TRBJ2-7; D is ambiguous. CDR3 coding DNA: TGCGCCAGCAGCTTTGGAGATAACGAGCAGTACTTC. It yields the protein CASSFGDNEQYF. Together with reference TRBV5-1 and TRBJ2-7, the CDR3 gives the full variable domain: KAGVTQTPRYLIKTRGQQVTLSCSPISGHRSVSWYQQTPGQGLQFLFEYFSETQRNKGNFPGRFSGRQFSNSRSEMNVSTLELGDSALYLCASSFGDNEQYFGPGTRLTVT.